This T cell receptor (beta chain) was found in a study of blood T cell repertoires in COVID-19. The authors' processing: Amplification of reference gene primers provided the estimated nucleated cell counts. Sequenced by immunoSEQ multiplex PCR; TCRdb stores in-frame clones only, minus some. That table supplies the V and J calls and clone size; D and trimming were determined from the DNA. The data contain 180,000 or so clones, about 82% of them singletons. Germline loops: CDR1 SGHRS, CDR2 YFSETQ. J was trimmed by 4 bases and V by 1 base; bases with no gene match: 10. The CDR3 sequence is 17 residues long. Participants were placed into cohorts based on the clinical history they reported. The study counted Cohort 3 donors as recovered given two negative PCRs, clearance, or symptom resolution.

The TCR originated in a woman under 40 who had recovered from COVID-19. The sequenced sample was PBMCs or T cells enriched from blood (not recorded which). The rearrangement joins TRBV5-1 to TRBJ2-7, with 11 bases matching TRBD1. DNA of the CDR3: TGCGCCAGCAGCTTGAGTCGGCAGGGACAGGGGGGATACGAGCAGTACTTC. Its translation is CASSLSRQGQGGYEQYF. Together with reference TRBV5-1 and TRBJ2-7, the CDR3 gives the full variable domain: KAGVTQTPRYLIKTRGQQVTLSCSPISGHRSVSWYQQTPGQGLQFLFEYFSETQRNKGNFPGRFSGRQFSNSRSEMNVSTLELGDSALYLCASSLSRQGQGGYEQYFGPGTRLTVT.